This T cell receptor (beta chain) stems from a study of identical twins. The CDR3 spans 15 residues. Germline values: CDR1 DFQATT, CDR2 SNEGSKA (reference sequence). The ends were cut back, 0 bases at V and 0 bases at J, with 8 bases in the middle. TCRdb reanalysed the 5' RACE reads using MiXCR and keeps one entry per CDR3 protein. Of approximately 620,000 distinct CDR3 sequences listed, about 9.4% are singletons. This clonotype was counted a few times. Separately, the same data were catalogued under a study of yellow fever vaccine responses in identical twins.

This rearrangement joins TRBV20-1 to TRBJ2-2, with a tentative D call TRBD2 (5 bases). The clonotype was recovered from a woman between 18 and 30 years old in good health. The sample taken for sequencing was PBMCs. The CDR3 loop reads CSAREVGANTGELFF. The CDR3 DNA reads TGCAGTGCTAGAGAAGTCGGGGCGAACACCGGGGAGCTGTTTTTT.